The 30 T cell receptor beta chains listed next were all sequenced from one sample in a study of OX40 agonist ivuxolimab in advanced cancers. Sequenced by immunoSEQ multiplex PCR; TCRdb stores in-frame clones only, minus some. This sample carries about 33,000 clones, around 80% of them seen once, and the ten largest clones take 20% to 25%. The sequences come from CD4+ or CD8+ T cells sorted from blood, collected in a trial of the OX40 agonist ivuxolimab. The receptors stem from an adult with an advanced solid tumor such as melanoma, head and neck, liver or kidney cancer.

V and J are TRBV7-8 and TRBJ1-1; no definite D call. Germline V gene lookup returns CDR1 SGHVS and CDR2 FQNEAQ. The CDR3 extends over 12 amino acids. Trimming stripped 4 bases from V and 10 bases from J, with 13 bases between. The CDR3, as DNA: TGTGCCAGCAGCTCTGGACGAGGAAGAGCTTTCTTT. Translation: CASSSGRGRAFF.

V usage is TRBV18 and J usage is TRBJ1-5; D call uncertain. Trimming removed 3 bases from V and 1 base from J, with 10 bases in between. Looked up from germline, CDR1 is KGHSH and CDR2 is LQKENI. This CDR3 is built from 15 residues. The chain's CDR3 is CASSPAAPSNQPQHF. For the CDR3, the DNA is TGTGCCAGCTCACCCGCCGCCCCGAGCAATCAGCCCCAGCATTTT.

The chain joins TRBV27 to TRBJ2-3; perhaps TRBD1 as D (6 bases). The CDR3 spans 14 residues. With 3 bases removed from V and 0 bases from J, the gap between germline ends came to 7 bases. Germline-derived CDR1 and CDR2 are MNHEY and SMNVEV (reference sequence). The CDR3 loop reads CASSLGASTDTQYF. The CDR3 DNA sequence: TGTGCCAGCAGTTTGGGGGCTAGCACAGATACGCAGTATTTT.

The chain uses TRBV29-1 and TRBJ2-7; 10 positions match TRBD1. Per germline, CDR1 SQVTM and CDR2 ANQGSEA. This CDR3 region has 16 residues. V lost 3 bases, J lost 6 bases, and 14 bases stayed unmatched. The CDR3 is CSVEGGGTGVVREQYF. CDR3 DNA: TGCAGCGTTGAGGGGGGAGGGACAGGGGTTGTTCGCGAGCAGTACTTC.

The V and J genes are TRBV12-5 and TRBJ1-2; D is ambiguous. Germline V lookup: CDR1 LGHNT, CDR2 FRNRAP. The CDR3 consists of 13 residues. V lost 5 bases and J 3 bases, leaving 10 bases between the germline ends. The CDR3 nucleotides read TGTGCTAGTGGTCTAAACTCCTACTATGGCTACACCTTC. Translation gives CASGLNSYYGYTF.

This clone was observed a few times. This chain links TRBV6-5 with TRBJ1-5, with a tentative D call TRBD1 (5 bases). The CDR3 is made up of 15 amino acids. The ends were cut back, 6 bases at V and 2 bases at J, with 14 bases in the middle. Germline assignment: CDR1 MNHEY and CDR2 SVGAGI. The CDR3 DNA is TGTGCCAGCAGAAAATCAGGGTCGGGCAATCAGCCCCAGCATTTT. As protein: CASRKSGSGNQPQHF.

The chain uses TRBV7-2 and TRBJ1-2; no firm D call. Germline V gene sequence: CDR1 SGHTA, CDR2 FQGNSA. V gave up 1 base and J gave up 5 bases, with 5 bases separating them. The CDR3 sequence is 12 residues long. The CDR3 is CASSLVGYGYTF. The CDR3 bases are TGTGCCAGCAGCTTAGTAGGTTATGGCTACACCTTC.

The CDR3: CASSLTANEKLFF. DNA for the CDR3: TGTGCCAGCAGTTTGACCGCTAATGAAAAACTGTTTTTT. The chain joins TRBV28 to TRBJ1-4, with D unresolved. The CDR3 contains 13 residues. Trimming left V 3 bases short and J 3 bases short, with 5 bases between. The germline V gene encodes CDR1 MDHEN and CDR2 SYDVKM. Looking up the rest from reference TRBV28 and TRBJ1-4 gives the full variable domain: DVKVTQSSRYLVKRTGEKVFLECVQDMDHENMFWYRQDPGLGLRLIYFSYDVKMKEKGDIPEGYSVSREKKERFSLILESASTNQTSMYLCASSLTANEKLFFGSGTQLSVL.

This clone was counted between two and nine times. J is TRBJ1-5 and V is TRBV28, with unresolved D. The CDR3 covers 13 residues. V was cut by 6 bases and J by 7 bases, with 13 bases left in between. Germline-derived CDR1 and CDR2 are MDHEN and SYDVKM. CDR3 DNA sequence: TGTGCCAGCAGGAAGAGGGAGGGACAGCCCCAGCATTTT. The encoded protein is CASRKREGQPQHF.

The chain couples TRBV28 to TRBJ1-2; D remains ambiguous. The V and J ends lost 4 bases and 7 bases respectively, with 25 bases between them. Germline CDR1 and CDR2: MDHEN and SYDVKM. The CDR3 covers 17 residues. The CDR3: CASSSYRLVGRRFGYTF. The DNA of the CDR3 is TGTGCCAGCAGTTCCTACCGGTTAGTCGGACGGCGTTTTGGCTACACCTTC.

The chain joins TRBV4-2 to TRBJ2-6; 9 positions match TRBD1. The CDR3 length is 19 residues. Germline CDR1 and CDR2: LGHNA and YNFKEQ. V lost 2 bases, J lost 2 bases, and 10 bases stayed unmatched. The CDR3 region has the DNA TGTGCCAGCAGCCAACGAACAGGGGGCGGGTTCGCTGGGGCCAACGTCCTGACTTTC. Translating gives CASSQRTGGGFAGANVLTF.

The chain joins TRBV28 to TRBJ2-1; 10 bases are shared with TRBD2. The J segment lost 0 bases and the V segment lost 7 bases, leaving 9 bases of the junction unmatched. Germline lookup yields CDR1 MDHEN and CDR2 SYDVKM. The CDR3 length is 17 residues. The CDR3 bases are TGTGCCAGCAAGTCTAGCGGGGGCTGGAGCTCCTACAATGAGCAGTTCTTC. Translation: CASKSSGGWSSYNEQFF. Filled out from reference TRBV28 and TRBJ2-1, the complete variable domain reads DVKVTQSSRYLVKRTGEKVFLECVQDMDHENMFWYRQDPGLGLRLIYFSYDVKMKEKGDIPEGYSVSREKKERFSLILESASTNQTSMYLCASKSSGGWSSYNEQFFGPGTRLTVL.

The genes are TRBV5-4 and TRBJ2-5, with D unresolved. Trimming took off 9 bases at V and 2 bases at J, with 8 bases between the two ends. CDR3 length: 11 amino acids. In germline, CDR1 is SGHNT, CDR2 YYREEE (reference sequence). The CDR3 DNA sequence: TGTGCCACCTCCCGGCAAGAGACCCAGTACTTC. This translates into CATSRQETQYF.

This rearrangement joins TRBV5-4 to TRBJ2-7; no clear D. This CDR3 spans 11 amino acids. V shed 1 base and J shed 4 bases, with 3 bases lying between them. Germline CDR1 and CDR2: SGHNT and YYREEE (reference sequence). CDR3 in amino acids: CASSLMYEQYF. The CDR3 DNA sequence: TGTGCCAGCAGCTTGATGTACGAGCAGTACTTC. The full variable domain, completed using reference TRBV5-4 and TRBJ2-7, is ETGVTQSPTHLIKTRGQQVTLRCSSQSGHNTVSWYQQALGQGPQFIFQYYREEENGRGNFPPRFSGLQFPNYSSELNVNALELDDSALYLCASSLMYEQYFGPGTRLTVT.

The rearrangement joins TRBV6-1 to TRBJ1-2, with D unresolved. Germline CDR1 reads MNHNS; CDR2 reads SASEGT. V was trimmed by 3 bases and J by 7 bases, leaving 12 bases between them. This CDR3 comprises 13 residues. The CDR3 is CASSDTPSGGYTF. The CDR3 region has the DNA TGTGCCAGCAGTGACACACCTTCGGGTGGCTACACCTTC.

The gene calls are TRBV7-9 and TRBJ1-2, with 8 bases lining up with TRBD1. The CDR3 has 15 residues. The ends lost 5 bases at V and 3 bases at J; junction bases unmatched: 8. Germline assignment: CDR1 SEHNR and CDR2 FQNEAQ (reference sequence). The CDR3 bases are TGTGCCAGCAGCCCAAGGACAGGGTTTTACTATGGCTACACCTTC. As protein: CASSPRTGFYYGYTF.

The V and J genes are TRBV28 and TRBJ2-1; TRBD2 matches at 15 bases. The CDR3 runs to 17 residues. The J segment lost 7 bases and the V segment lost 5 bases, leaving 9 bases of the junction unmatched. CDR1 MDHEN and CDR2 SYDVKM come from the germline V gene. CDR3 nucleotides: TGTGCCAGCAGTGCCCCGTCCGGGACTAGCGGGAGGAATGAGCAGTTCTTC. Its translation is CASSAPSGTSGRNEQFF.

The chain links TRBV2 to TRBJ2-6; D unresolved. The CDR3 is 15 residues long. V was clipped by 5 bases and J by 0 bases, with 8 bases between them. Germline CDR1 is SNHLY and CDR2 is FYNNEI. Here the CDR3 reads CASSNVLSGANVLTF. The CDR3, as DNA: TGTGCCAGCAGTAACGTGCTCTCTGGGGCCAACGTCCTGACTTTC.

The chain carries TRBV5-4 and TRBJ1-2, with D possibly TRBD1 on 6 matching bases. The V gene's germline CDR1 is SGHNT and CDR2 YYREEE (reference sequence). V lost 4 bases and J lost 7, with 14 bases in between. The CDR3 runs 13 residues. The CDR3 reads CASSLQGNGGYTF. The CDR3 DNA follows: TGTGCCAGCAGCCTGCAGGGGAATGGTGGCTACACCTTC.

The chain combines TRBV29-1 with TRBJ2-1, with D possibly matching TRBD1 (6 bases). Germline V CDR1 and CDR2: SQVTM, ANQGSEA. The V gene lost 6 bases and the J gene lost 5 bases, with 20 bases spanning the gap. The CDR3 extends over 15 amino acids. The CDR3 protein is CSVRGTDTGHNEQFF. The CDR3 DNA is TGCAGCGTGAGGGGGACCGATACTGGCCACAATGAGCAGTTCTTC.

The chain links TRBV10-1 to TRBJ2-7, with TRBD1 identical over 7 bases. CDR3 size: 15 residues. The germline V gene has CDR1 WNHNN and CDR2 SYGVQD (reference sequence). V shed 3 bases and J 0 bases; nucleotides not matched to a gene: 5. CDR3 in amino acids: CASSDVGDSSYEQYF. CDR3 DNA: TGCGCCAGCAGTGACGTGGGGGACAGCTCCTACGAGCAGTACTTC.

The chain joins TRBV28 to TRBJ1-4; the D gene is possibly TRBD1 (6 bases). The V gene's germline CDR1 is MDHEN and CDR2 SYDVKM. The V end lost 7 bases, the J end lost 8 bases, and 23 bases lay between the germline ends. There are 16 residues in the CDR3. Here the CDR3 DNA reads TGTGCCAGCAAAGAAGCTGGGGCAGGGGTCCTGGAAAAACTGTTTTTT. This gives the protein CASKEAGAGVLEKLFF.

The chain employs TRBV28 and TRBJ1-2; 12 nucleotides agree with TRBD1. The CDR3 runs to 17 residues. The J segment lost 4 bases and the V segment lost 6 bases, leaving 12 bases of the junction unmatched. Germline loops: CDR1 MDHEN, CDR2 SYDVKM. As DNA, the CDR3 is TGTGCCAGCAGCTCAGTCCCGGGACAGGGGGCGGCCTATGGCTACACCTTC. This sequence encodes CASSSVPGQGAAYGYTF.

The chain employs TRBV5-1 and TRBJ2-3; a weak D match, TRBD2 (6 bases). The CDR3 has 14 amino acids. The ends were cut back, 2 bases at V and 5 bases at J, with 12 bases in the middle. Germline V gives CDR1 SGHRS, CDR2 YFSETQ. This CDR3 reads CASSFSGVVDTQYF. CDR3 DNA sequence: TGCGCCAGCAGCTTTAGCGGAGTTGTAGATACGCAGTATTTT.

The J gene is TRBJ2-7, the V gene TRBV11-2; D might be TRBD2 (5 bases). Germline V gives CDR1 SGHAT, CDR2 FQNNGV. V was cut by 5 bases and J by 9 bases, with 14 bases left in between. This CDR3 comprises 12 residues. The CDR3 region has the DNA TGTGCCAGCAGCCTCCCGCCCGGAGGGCAGTACTTC. It is translated as CASSLPPGGQYF.

This clone was counted a single time. The rearrangement uses TRBV21-1 and TRBJ1-1; TRBD1 was called by the table and not checked on the DNA. TRBV21-1 counts as a pseudogene. The CDR3 is 16 amino acids. CDR3 sequence: CASSKRRGYRQGLAFF. CDR3 coding DNA: TGTGCCAGCAGCAAACGAAGGGGTTACAGACAGGGGTTAGCTTTCTTT.

The rearrangement links TRBV7-2 to TRBJ2-3; D is possibly TRBD2 (6 bases). This CDR3 is 15 amino acids long. Germline CDR1 is SGHTA and CDR2 is FQGNSA. Trimming left V 1 base short and J 4 bases short, with 12 bases between. Written as DNA, the CDR3 is TGTGCCAGCAGCTTAGGCGGGGCAGGGTCAGATACGCAGTATTTT. Protein product: CASSLGGAGSDTQYF. Using reference TRBV7-2 and TRBJ2-3 for the parts outside the CDR3, the full variable domain is GAGVSQSPSNKVTEKGKDVELRCDPISGHTALYWYRQSLGQGLEFLIYFQGNSAPDKSGLPSDRFSAERTGGSVSTLTIQRTQQEDSAVYLCASSLGGAGSDTQYFGPGTRLTVL.

V is TRBV19 and J is TRBJ1-1; weak D call: TRBD1 (6 bases). Germline CDR1 reads LNHDA; CDR2 reads SQIVND (reference sequence). Trimming took 4 bases from V and 11 from J, leaving 20 bases between them. CDR3 size: 14 residues. The DNA of the CDR3 is TGTGCCAGTAGTACACTACAAGGGGGGGCGACCGCTTTCTTT. Protein product: CASSTLQGGATAFF.

The chain is built from TRBV14 and TRBJ2-5; D might be TRBD1 (5 bases). The DNA end is more similar to TRBJ2-7, so the J call may be wrong. The CDR3 totals 13 residues. The germline gives CDR1 SGHDN, CDR2 FVKESK. The CDR3 sequence is CASSQGLGREQYF. The CDR3 bases are TGTGCCAGCAGCCAAGGGTTGGGGCGCGAGCAGTACTTC.

Only one count was recorded for this clone. The chain employs TRBV11-2 and TRBJ1-1; 7 nucleotides match TRBD1. Germline V gene sequence: CDR1 SGHAT, CDR2 FQNNGV. CDR3 length: 15 amino acids. V trimming: 5 bases; J trimming: 5 bases; junction bases outside the gene matches: 11. CDR3 DNA sequence: TGTGCCAGCAGCCCCTCGACAGGGTCTCCTACTGAAGCTTTCTTT. Translated: CASSPSTGSPTEAFF.